Listed here is a single T cell receptor (beta chain). Its antigen is not identified. The protocol was immunoSEQ multiplex PCR, while the TCRdb copy is restricted to in-frame clones and leaves out a portion. The sample consists of 130,000 to 150,000 clones, about 87% of them appearing once. The sample is drawn from a study of T cell responses to AZD1222 COVID-19 vaccine. General observations from the study: Among those given AZD1222, only six or seven were seropositive at baseline. Targets within unmutated variant regions were reportedly found for nearly half of spike-specific TCRs. The sample set comprised mostly white British donors with more females, and clonal diversity was possibly underestimated.

Deletions cut 4 bases from V and 5 bases from J, with 11 bases between. CDR1 and CDR2 (germline): SGHRS, YFSETQ. The CDR3 covers 13 residues. The TCR originated in an adult in good health. This chain joins TRBV5-1 and TRBJ2-3, with D possibly matching TRBD1 (5 bases). Source: peripheral blood, taken on day 0 of AZD1222 vaccination. The CDR3 protein is CASSKGSGDTQYF. The CDR3 bases are TGCGCCAGCAGCAAGGGGTCCGGAGATACGCAGTATTTT.